One and the same sample provided the 16 T cell receptor beta chains below, sequenced in a study of blood T cell repertoires in COVID-19. Libraries were prepared by immunoSEQ multiplex PCR; TCRdb keeps only in-frame clonotypes and omits some of them. The sample lists more than 110,000 clones; roughly four fifths were seen once. The material sequenced was peripheral blood. These TCRs come from a woman at least 80 years old in a cohort sampled during active or convalescent COVID-19.

This clone was seen a few times. This chain joins TRBV6-1 and TRBJ2-7; D may be TRBD1 (5 bases). With 3 bases removed from V and 5 bases from J, the gap between germline ends came to 11 bases. This CDR3 has 13 residues. CDR1 and CDR2 from the germline V gene are MNHNS and SASEGT. The chain's CDR3 is CASSDRARNEQYV. The CDR3 nucleotides read TGTGCCAGCAGTGACAGGGCGAGGAACGAGCAGTACGTC.

The table lists this clone with many counts. The chain is built from TRBV9 and TRBJ1-2, with D uncertain. Germline V CDR1 and CDR2: SGDLS, YYNGEE. V dropped 4 bases and J dropped 5 bases, with 15 bases sitting between them. The CDR3 contains 14 residues. CDR3 region: CASSQVGSRYGYTF. The CDR3 coding sequence is TGTGCCAGCAGCCAAGTGGGCAGCCGTTATGGCTACACCTTC.

The chain employs TRBV19 and TRBJ1-1; 10 bases agree with TRBD1. After removal of 4 bases from V and 1 base from J, the junction contained 0 bases not matched to a gene. Per the germline V gene, CDR1 is LNHDA and CDR2 is SQIVND (reference sequence). This CDR3 spans 14 amino acids. The CDR3: CASSRTGGNTEAFF. The CDR3 nucleotides read TGTGCCAGTAGTAGGACAGGGGGGAACACTGAAGCTTTCTTT.

The chain carries TRBV7-3 and TRBJ2-3; 9 bases map to TRBD2. J lost 3 bases, V lost 2 bases, and 3 bases had no gene match. The CDR3 covers 15 residues. Germline V gene sequence: CDR1 SGHTA, CDR2 FQGTGA. Here the CDR3 reads CASSLSLAGTDTQYF. The CDR3 DNA is TGTGCCAGCAGCTTATCCCTAGCGGGGACAGATACGCAGTATTTT.

V and J are TRBV9 and TRBJ2-2, with 8 bases that match TRBD2. The germline gives CDR1 SGDLS, CDR2 YYNGEE. V lost 3 bases to trimming and J lost 1 base; unmatched junction nucleotides: 8. This CDR3 region has 17 residues. CDR3 protein: CASSGGPLAGNTGELFF. In DNA form, the CDR3 reads TGTGCCAGCAGCGGGGGCCCCCTAGCGGGGAACACCGGGGAGCTGTTTTTT.

V is TRBV28 and J is TRBJ1-1; tentatively, D is TRBD1 (6 bases). Trimming shortened V by 6 bases and J by 0 bases, and 11 bases separated the two germline ends. The CDR3 sequence is 14 residues long. Germline assignment: CDR1 MDHEN and CDR2 SYDVKM. The CDR3 spells CASSPGQMNTEAFF. Here the CDR3 DNA reads TGTGCCAGCAGCCCCGGACAGATGAACACTGAAGCTTTCTTT.

This chain joins TRBV6-2 or TRBV6-3 and TRBJ2-3, with 7 positions matching TRBD1. J lost 1 base, V lost 5 bases, and 3 bases had no gene match. From germline, CDR1 is MNHEY and CDR2 SVGEGT. The CDR3 has 14 residues. CDR3 in DNA: TGTGCCAGCAGTAGGGGGCTGGGCACAGATACGCAGTATTTT. Translating it yields CASSRGLGTDTQYF.

This clone was detected only a few times. V gene TRBV5-1 combines with J gene TRBJ2-5; weak D call: TRBD2 (6 bases). The CDR3 is 17 residues long. V lost 0 bases to trimming and J lost 2 bases, with 17 bases between them. CDR1 is SGHRS and CDR2 is YFSETQ in the germline V gene. In DNA form, the CDR3 reads TGCGCCAGCAGCTTGGAGGCGTTCGGTGCGGGGCAAGAGACCCAGTACTTC. It translates to CASSLEAFGAGQETQYF.

This chain connects TRBV6-2 or TRBV6-3 to TRBJ2-3, with 11 bases that match TRBD2. Germline V lookup: CDR1 MNHEY, CDR2 SVGEGT. This CDR3 has 18 amino acids. V dropped 2 bases and J dropped 1; count of bases not matched to a gene: 8. The CDR3 sequence is CASSYGASGGFGTDTQYF. DNA for the CDR3: TGTGCCAGCAGTTACGGGGCTAGCGGGGGGTTTGGCACAGATACGCAGTATTTT.

The chain recombines TRBV7-3 with TRBJ2-7; D is possibly TRBD2 (6 bases). The V end was cut by 2 bases, the J end by 4 bases, with 9 bases between. CDR1 is SGHTA, CDR2 FQGTGA, per germline. The CDR3 is made up of 13 amino acids. This CDR3 reads CASSLSLAYEQYF. For the CDR3, the DNA is TGTGCCAGCAGCTTATCACTAGCTTACGAGCAGTACTTC.

The rearrangement joins TRBV5-5 to TRBJ1-1; D call uncertain. This CDR3 is 15 amino acids long. V lost 2 bases and J 3 bases, leaving 14 bases between the germline ends. The germline V gene encodes CDR1 SGHKS and CDR2 YYEKEE (reference sequence). CDR3 sequence: CASSFLVARDTEAFF. In DNA, the CDR3 is TGTGCCAGCAGCTTCCTGGTTGCGCGTGACACTGAAGCTTTCTTT.

The chain recombines TRBV12-3 or TRBV12-4 with TRBJ2-7; TRBD1 agrees at 7 bases. The CDR3 is 12 amino acids. V was pared by 8 bases and J by 2 bases, with 3 bases of the junction left unmatched. This CDR3 reads CASQGQAYEQYF. CDR3 in DNA: TGTGCCAGCCAAGGACAGGCCTACGAGCAGTACTTC.

The V gene is TRBV2, the J gene TRBJ2-7; 10 nucleotides align to TRBD2. V was pared by 4 bases and J by 4 bases, with 7 bases of the junction left unmatched. Germline CDR1 SNHLY, CDR2 FYNNEI. The CDR3 is 15 residues long. CDR3 nucleotide sequence: TGTGCCAGCAGTGGTAGCGGGGGGATGTCGTACGAGCAGTACTTC. Amino acids: CASSGSGGMSYEQYF.

This chain connects TRBV19 to TRBJ2-7; 7 nucleotides agree with TRBD1. This CDR3 is 14 amino acids long. Germline V gene lookup returns CDR1 LNHDA and CDR2 SQIVND (reference sequence). Trimming removed 6 bases from V and 6 bases from J; junction bases left unmatched: 11. This CDR3 reads CASRRGLASGEQYF. Here the CDR3 DNA reads TGTGCCAGTAGGAGGGGGCTAGCATCCGGCGAGCAGTACTTC.

This clone was found a few times. The chain couples TRBV7-9 to TRBJ1-6; perhaps TRBD1 as D (6 bases). The CDR3 is made up of 15 amino acids. The V end lost 5 bases, the J end lost 6 bases, and 14 bases lay between the germline ends. The germline gives CDR1 SEHNR, CDR2 FQNEAQ (reference sequence). This CDR3 is CASSLVGGVNSPLHF. For the CDR3, the DNA is TGTGCCAGCAGCCTGGTAGGGGGGGTTAATTCACCCCTCCACTTT.

This chain joins TRBV12-3 or TRBV12-4 and TRBJ1-6; D might be TRBD1 (6 bases). CDR3 length: 13 residues. Trimming pared 3 bases from V and 8 bases from J, leaving 8 bases between. CDR3 sequence: CASSLKGDSPLHF. The CDR3, as DNA: TGTGCCAGCAGTTTGAAGGGGGATTCACCCCTCCACTTT.